Below are 29 T cell receptor beta chains sequenced from a single sample in a study of cytomegalovirus exposure and HLA in healthy donors. PCR was performed using 60 Vbeta and 13 Jbeta primers. Profiled with immunoSEQ multiplex PCR; TCRdb holds only in-frame clones, not every one. The repertoire includes some 150,000 clones, just over 70% of them detected once, and 2% to 3% sits in the top ten. Sequencing was carried out using PBMCs. These receptor sequences come from a human donor in good health.

The V call is TRBV2, the J call TRBJ1-1, with 11 bases fitting TRBD1. CDR1 is SNHLY, CDR2 FYNNEI, per germline. The CDR3 covers 17 residues. The V and J ends lost 5 bases and 0 bases, in that order; junction bases with no gene match: 8. In nucleotides, the CDR3 is TGTGCCAGCAGTCGGACAGGGGGCGCGTCAATGAACACTGAAGCTTTCTTT. This translates into CASSRTGGASMNTEAFF. Variable domain in full (rest from reference TRBV2 and TRBJ1-1): EPEVTQTPSHQVTQMGQEVILRCVPISNHLYFYWYRQILGQKVEFLVSFYNNEISEKSEIFDDQFSVERPDGSNFTLKIRSTKLEDSAMYFCASSRTGGASMNTEAFFGQGTRLTVV.

J is TRBJ1-5 and V is TRBV7-3; 8 nucleotides align to TRBD1. This CDR3 has 15 residues. CDR1 is SGHTA and CDR2 is FQGTGA in the germline V gene. V lost 2 bases and J lost 4; bases outside the gene matches: 4. The CDR3 sequence: CASSLGDRLNQPQHF. DNA for the CDR3: TGTGCCAGCAGCTTAGGGGACAGGTTAAATCAGCCCCAGCATTTT.

The J gene is TRBJ1-1, the V gene TRBV6-5, with 7 bases fitting TRBD1. The V gene's germline CDR1 is MNHEY and CDR2 SVGAGI. Losses at the gene ends were 10 bases for V and 0 bases for J; bases not matched to a gene: 5. The CDR3 extends over 13 amino acids. CDR3: CATGTDLNTEAFF. The CDR3 nucleotides are TGTGCCACCGGGACAGATTTGAACACTGAAGCTTTCTTT.

This clone was found once. The J gene is TRBJ2-3, the V gene TRBV6-1, with D maybe TRBD1 (6 bases). From germline, CDR1 is MNHNS and CDR2 SASEGT. The CDR3 totals 16 residues. Trimming removed 3 bases from V and 3 bases from J, with 16 bases in between. CDR3 amino acids: CASSETGPTGTDTQYF. As DNA, the CDR3 is TGTGCCAGCAGTGAGACAGGCCCGACGGGGACAGATACGCAGTATTTT.

The V gene is TRBV11-2, the J gene TRBJ1-2; no clear D gene. Germline CDR1 and CDR2: SGHAT and FQNNGV. This CDR3 has 15 residues. The V gene lost 6 bases and the J gene lost 6 bases, with 20 bases spanning the gap. CDR3 loop: CASRPGLPGSDGYTF. The CDR3 bases are TGTGCCAGCAGGCCCGGTCTGCCGGGATCCGATGGCTACACCTTC.

This chain links TRBV9 with TRBJ2-3; 15 nucleotides align to TRBD2. Germline trimming cut 4 bases from V and 4 bases from J; bases unmatched to any gene: 7. The V gene's germline CDR1 is SGDLS and CDR2 YYNGEE. The CDR3 is made up of 17 amino acids. For the CDR3, the DNA is TGTGCCAGCAGCACCCGGACTAGCGGGGGGGCCGCAGATACGCAGTATTTT. As protein: CASSTRTSGGAADTQYF.

The chain employs TRBV29-1 and TRBJ2-3; TRBD1 agrees at 8 bases. The ends lost 5 bases at V and 5 bases at J; junction bases unmatched: 15. The CDR3 runs 16 residues. In germline, CDR1 is SQVTM, CDR2 ANQGSEA. Here the CDR3 reads CSVPLGQGVGRDTQYF. The CDR3 bases are TGCAGCGTTCCACTAGGACAGGGCGTCGGGAGAGATACGCAGTATTTT.

This clone appeared a few times. The rearrangement links TRBV5-1 to TRBJ2-1, with 8 bases that match TRBD2. The CDR3 contains 15 residues. V dropped 1 base and J dropped 3; count of bases not matched to a gene: 3. CDR1 and CDR2 from the germline V gene are SGHRS and YFSETQ. The CDR3 DNA follows: TGCGCCAGCAGCTTGCTCCGGGGGGGCTACAATGAGCAGTTCTTC. Encoded protein: CASSLLRGGYNEQFF.

This sequence joins TRBV5-6 and TRBJ2-5, with D maybe TRBD1 (5 bases). The germline gives CDR1 SGHDT, CDR2 YYEEEE. V was clipped by 0 bases and J by 2 bases, with 17 bases between them. CDR3 length: 17 amino acids. DNA for the CDR3: TGTGCCAGCAGCTTGGCCTGGGCAGGGCATATACAAGAGACCCAGTACTTC. It codes for CASSLAWAGHIQETQYF.

This clone was seen only a few times. The J gene is TRBJ1-6, the V gene TRBV4-1; tentative D call: TRBD1 (6 bases). V was cut by 4 bases and J by 0 bases, with 13 bases left in between. Germline CDR1 MGHRA, CDR2 YSYEKL. CDR3 length: 17 residues. The CDR3 coding sequence is TGCGCCAGCAGCCCTAGACAGGCCGTCTCCTATAATTCACCCCTCCACTTT. Translating it yields CASSPRQAVSYNSPLHF.

This CDR3 is CASSEALGRVRNQPQHF. The CDR3 bases are TGTGCCAGCAGTGAAGCGCTCGGGAGGGTTAGGAATCAGCCCCAGCATTTT. The V and J genes are TRBV6-1 and TRBJ1-5; D not resolved. Germline V CDR1 and CDR2: MNHNS, SASEGT. The V gene lost 0 bases and the J gene lost 4 bases, with 16 bases spanning the gap. The CDR3 is 17 residues long.

The rearrangement joins TRBV5-1 to TRBJ2-6, with D tentatively TRBD1 (5 bases). Trimming cost V 1 base and J 0 bases, with 11 bases left between them. The germline V gene encodes CDR1 SGHRS and CDR2 YFSETQ. The CDR3 sequence is 17 residues long. CDR3 sequence reads: CASSLLAGNSGANVLTF. The CDR3 nucleotides read TGCGCCAGCAGCTTGCTCGCAGGGAACTCTGGGGCCAACGTCCTGACTTTC.

CDR3 sequence (DNA): TGTGCCAGCAGCTACAGGGGGTCGGGCACTGAAGCTTTCTTT. Translating it yields CASSYRGSGTEAFF. This chain joins TRBV5-6 and TRBJ1-1, with 8 bases aligning to TRBD1. Germline CDR1 SGHDT, CDR2 YYEEEE. CDR3 length: 14 residues. V lost 3 bases to trimming and J lost 4 bases; unmatched junction nucleotides: 5.

The chain couples TRBV11-3 to TRBJ2-1, with 8 bases identical to TRBD1. This CDR3 region has 16 residues. CDR1 is SGHNT, CDR2 YENEEA, per germline. With V trimmed by 4 bases and J by 8 bases, 13 bases remained unmatched. The CDR3 sequence is CASSSAAQDRVYEQFF. For the CDR3, the DNA is TGTGCCAGCAGCTCCGCGGCGCAGGACAGGGTCTATGAGCAGTTCTTC.

The chain combines TRBV14 with TRBJ1-1, with D unresolved. Germline CDR1 and CDR2: SGHDN and FVKESK. V was clipped by 4 bases and J by 0 bases, with 12 bases between them. This CDR3 is built from 15 residues. The CDR3 coding sequence is TGTGCCAGCAGCCCCCCCGGGAACATGAACACTGAAGCTTTCTTT. Translating it yields CASSPPGNMNTEAFF.

The rearrangement links TRBV5-5 to TRBJ1-2, with D uncertain. The germline CDR1 and CDR2 sequences are SGHKS and YYEKEE (reference sequence). V lost 0 bases and J 5 bases, leaving 11 bases between the germline ends. There are 14 residues in the CDR3. DNA for the CDR3: TGTGCCAGCAGCTTGGATCTGGCAGATTATGGCTACACCTTC. It codes for CASSLDLADYGYTF.

This rearrangement joins TRBV2 to TRBJ1-3, with 9 bases aligning to TRBD1. CDR1 and CDR2 from the germline V gene are SNHLY and FYNNEI. This CDR3 comprises 15 residues. Losses at the gene ends were 6 bases for V and 6 bases for J; bases not matched to a gene: 9. CDR3 in amino acids: CASRPQGANENTIYF. CDR3 nucleotide sequence: TGTGCCAGCAGGCCACAGGGGGCGAACGAAAACACCATATATTTT.

The chain employs TRBV19 and TRBJ2-7, with TRBD1 identical over 8 bases. V gave up 4 bases and J gave up 0 bases; unmatched junction bases: 2. The CDR3 is made up of 14 amino acids. The V gene's germline CDR1 is LNHDA and CDR2 SQIVND (reference sequence). The chain's CDR3 is CASSRQGLSYEQYF. For the CDR3, the DNA is TGTGCCAGTAGTAGACAGGGGCTCTCCTACGAGCAGTACTTC.

The chain uses TRBV10-2 and TRBJ1-5; 7 nucleotides align to TRBD1. Trimming cost V 9 bases and J 0 bases; bases outside gene matches: 11. The CDR3 contains 16 residues. CDR1 WSHSY and CDR2 SAAADI come from the germline V gene. The CDR3 DNA reads TGCGCCAGTAGGACAGGAGAAACATATAGCAATCAGCCCCAGCATTTT. Encoded protein: CASRTGETYSNQPQHF.

The chain joins TRBV7-8 to TRBJ1-4; 10 bases match TRBD1. The CDR3 contains 16 residues. V was pared by 6 bases and J by 7 bases, with 11 bases of the junction left unmatched. Germline assignment: CDR1 SGHVS and CDR2 FQNEAQ. CDR3 sequence: CASSTSRTGGGEKLFF. The CDR3 DNA reads TGTGCCAGCAGTACAAGCCGGACAGGGGGGGGTGAAAAACTGTTTTTT. Variable domain in full (rest from reference TRBV7-8 and TRBJ1-4): GAGVSQSPRYKVAKRGQDVALRCDPISGHVSLFWYQQALGQGPEFLTYFQNEAQLDKSGLPSDRFFAERPEGSVSTLKIQRTQQEDSAVYLCASSTSRTGGGEKLFFGSGTQLSVL.

The chain carries TRBV4-1 and TRBJ1-1; 10 bases fit TRBD1. This CDR3 region has 18 residues. Germline CDR1 MGHRA, CDR2 YSYEKL. Losses at the gene ends were 0 bases for V and 4 bases for J; bases not matched to a gene: 11. This CDR3 reads CASSQEPPGQGWSTEAFF. In DNA, the CDR3 is TGCGCCAGCAGCCAAGAACCACCGGGACAGGGGTGGAGCACTGAAGCTTTCTTT.

The chain's CDR3 is CASSLGTATYEQYF. The CDR3 coding sequence is TGCGCCAGCAGCTTGGGGACAGCAACCTACGAGCAGTACTTC. V usage is TRBV5-1 and J usage is TRBJ2-7; TRBD1 might be the D (6 bases). The CDR3 has 14 residues. V shed 0 bases and J shed 2 bases, with 9 bases lying between them. The V gene's germline CDR1 is SGHRS and CDR2 YFSETQ.

The DNA of the CDR3 is TGTGCCAGCAGCCTAGGACAGGGGGCAGCCGGGGGCTACACCTTC. This encodes CASSLGQGAAGGYTF. V usage is TRBV6-6 and J usage is TRBJ1-2; 11 bases align to TRBD1. The CDR3 is 15 residues long. Germline V CDR1 and CDR2: MNHNY, SVGAGI (reference sequence). Losses at the gene ends were 6 bases for V and 8 bases for J; bases not matched to a gene: 11.

The rearrangement joins TRBV7-9 to TRBJ1-5, with D perhaps matching TRBD1 (6 bases). CDR3 size: 15 residues. The V gene lost 4 bases and the J gene lost 5 bases, with 15 bases spanning the gap. Germline CDR1 reads SEHNR; CDR2 reads FQNEAQ (reference sequence). This CDR3 reads CASSSDGTPYQPQHF. CDR3 in DNA: TGTGCCAGCAGCTCGGACGGGACACCCTATCAGCCCCAGCATTTT.

This chain connects TRBV13 to TRBJ2-7, with a tentative D call TRBD2 (5 bases). The germline V gene encodes CDR1 PRHDT and CDR2 FYEKMQ (reference sequence). Trimming removed 1 base from V and 4 bases from J, with 14 bases in between. The CDR3 runs 15 residues. The CDR3 loop reads CASSLAPLVMYEQYF. The CDR3 nucleotides read TGTGCCAGCAGCTTAGCCCCACTAGTTATGTACGAGCAGTACTTC.

This chain links TRBV7-2 with TRBJ2-7; no reliable D call. Germline-derived CDR1 and CDR2 are SGHTA and FQGNSA. The CDR3 has 11 residues. V was cut by 6 bases and J by 2 bases, with 5 bases left in between. In DNA, the CDR3 is TGTGCCAGCAGTGAGGCCTACGAGCAGTACTTC. Its protein product is CASSEAYEQYF.

V and J are TRBV30 and TRBJ1-4, with D possibly matching TRBD1 (5 bases). Deletions cut 6 bases from V and 6 bases from J, with 14 bases between. The CDR3 has 13 residues. CDR1 GTSNPN and CDR2 SVGIG come from the germline V gene (reference sequence). The CDR3 DNA reads TGTGCCTGTTCCGGGACTGCGGATGAAAAACTGTTTTTT. Translating gives CACSGTADEKLFF.

V gene TRBV7-9 combines with J gene TRBJ2-1; TRBD1 might be the D (6 bases). Germline loops: CDR1 SEHNR, CDR2 FQNEAQ (reference sequence). Trimming took 5 bases from V and 6 from J, leaving 20 bases between them. The CDR3 contains 16 residues. The chain's CDR3 is CASSRGGRQSRNEQFF. For the CDR3, the DNA is TGTGCCAGCAGCCGAGGGGGTAGGCAGAGTCGCAATGAGCAGTTCTTC.

The chain joins TRBV9 to TRBJ1-6; D remains unclear. V was shortened by 0 bases and J by 9 bases, with 10 bases between the two germline ends. The CDR3 covers 14 residues. CDR1 and CDR2 (germline): SGDLS, YYNGEE. This CDR3 is CASSVVAAGSPLHF. CDR3 bases: TGTGCCAGCAGCGTAGTTGCGGCGGGTTCACCCCTCCACTTT. Full variable domain (missing parts from reference TRBV9 and TRBJ1-6): DSGVTQTPKHLITATGQRVTLRCSPRSGDLSVYWYQQSLDQGLQFLIQYYNGEERAKGNILERFSAQQFPDLHSELNLSSLELGDSALYFCASSVVAAGSPLHFGNGTRLTVT.